These 25 T cell receptor beta chains were all obtained from the same sample, sequenced in a study of cytomegalovirus exposure and HLA in healthy donors (dated by TCRdb to the late 2010s). Library preparation was by the immunoSEQ multiplex PCR assay. For the multiplex PCR, a mixture combining 60 forward primers for TCR Vbeta segments and 13 reverse primers for TCR Jbeta segments was used. TCRdb carries this immuneACCESS record with in-frame sequences only. Its versions omit some clonotypes, under half of them owing to an unresolved V gene in the studies checked, with the rest unexplained. The sample includes hundreds of thousands of clones, with around two thirds observed a single time. Jointly, the top ten make up approximately 2.5% of the sample. The material sequenced was PBMCs. The source of these receptors is a female donor in good health and CMV-seronegative.

The chain combines TRBV6-6 with TRBJ2-5, with 10 bases identical to TRBD2. The DNA end lines up better with TRBJ2-7; the J call may be wrong. Germline V gene lookup returns CDR1 MNHNY and CDR2 SVGAGI (reference sequence). The CDR3 length is 16 residues. CDR3 residues: CASTPASGRIGYEQYF. CDR3 nucleotide sequence: TGTGCCAGCACGCCGGCTAGCGGGAGAATTGGATACGAGCAGTACTTC.

The chain carries TRBV7-9 and TRBJ1-1, with a weak D call TRBD1 (5 bases). Germline lookup yields CDR1 SEHNR and CDR2 FQNEAQ (reference sequence). The CDR3 extends over 12 amino acids. The germline V and J ends were trimmed by 4 bases and 8 bases, with 11 bases remaining between them. The CDR3 DNA sequence: TGTGCCAGCAGCTCGCAAGGACACGAAGCTTTCTTT. Translated: CASSSQGHEAFF.

This chain connects TRBV5-6 to TRBJ2-1; the D is unclear. Germline CDR1 and CDR2: SGHDT and YYEEEE. The CDR3 covers 14 residues. Deletions cut 0 bases from V and 4 bases from J, with 8 bases between. The CDR3 DNA follows: TGTGCCAGCAGCTTGGACAGCTTATACAATGAGCAGTTCTTC. Translated: CASSLDSLYNEQFF.

This clone was detected only a few times. The chain joins TRBV7-3 to TRBJ2-2; D is unresolved. The length of the CDR3 is 15 residues. The V and J ends lost 5 bases and 4 bases respectively, with 14 bases between them. Germline V gives CDR1 SGHTA, CDR2 FQGTGA. The CDR3 protein is CASSETARSTGELFF. In DNA form, the CDR3 reads TGTGCCAGCAGCGAAACTGCGCGTTCCACCGGGGAGCTGTTTTTT.

The rearrangement joins TRBV28 to TRBJ1-5; 9 bases line up with TRBD1. With V trimmed by 7 bases and J by 1 base, 11 bases remained unmatched. The germline V gene has CDR1 MDHEN and CDR2 SYDVKM. CDR3 size: 17 residues. The CDR3 protein is CASISTGGRGSNQPQHF. CDR3 DNA sequence: TGTGCCAGCATCTCCACAGGGGGCCGGGGAAGCAATCAGCCCCAGCATTTT.

This clone was counted a few times. The chain has TRBV28 and TRBJ1-2, with D maybe TRBD1 (6 bases). This CDR3 has 15 residues. V was shortened by 3 bases and J by 4 bases, with 15 bases between the two germline ends. Germline V lookup: CDR1 MDHEN, CDR2 SYDVKM. Written as DNA, the CDR3 is TGTGCCAGCAGTTTTCCCACAGGGTTCGGCTATGGCTACACCTTC. This translates into CASSFPTGFGYGYTF.

This clone was seen just once. The genes are TRBV10-3 and TRBJ2-7, with 9 bases matching TRBD2. There are 13 residues in the CDR3. Germline V lookup: CDR1 ENHRY, CDR2 SYGVKD. The V gene end was trimmed by 4 bases and the J gene end by 7 bases; junction bases not matched to a gene: 5. The CDR3 loop reads CAISGASGIEQYF. The CDR3 region has the DNA TGTGCCATCAGTGGTGCTAGCGGGATAGAGCAGTACTTC.

This chain uses TRBV7-9 with TRBJ2-1; 12 nucleotides align to TRBD1. This CDR3 has 14 residues. CDR1 SEHNR and CDR2 FQNEAQ come from the germline V gene (reference sequence). The ends lost 8 bases at V and 7 bases at J; junction bases unmatched: 6. This CDR3 reads CASRDRGLLNEQFF. The CDR3, as DNA: TGTGCCAGCCGGGACAGGGGGCTTTTGAATGAGCAGTTCTTC. Full variable domain (rest looked up from reference TRBV7-9 and TRBJ2-1): DTGVSQNPRHKITKRGQNVTFRCDPISEHNRLYWYRQTLGQGPEFLTYFQNEAQLEKSRLLSDRFSAERPKGSFSTLEIQRTEQGDSAMYLCASRDRGLLNEQFFGPGTRLTVL.

This clone was counted a single time. The V gene is TRBV6-5, the J gene TRBJ1-2; D is unclear. CDR3 length: 11 amino acids. Germline V gives CDR1 MNHEY, CDR2 SVGAGI. Trimming left V 6 bases short and J 9 bases short, with 11 bases between. For the CDR3, the DNA is TGTGCCAGCAGAGGACGGGAGCGCTACACCTTC. It specifies CASRGRERYTF.

The chain carries TRBV28 and TRBJ1-5, with a weak D call TRBD1 (5 bases). V dropped 4 bases and J dropped 5 bases, with 18 bases sitting between them. Germline assignment: CDR1 MDHEN and CDR2 SYDVKM. This CDR3 comprises 16 residues. The CDR3 region is CASSSGVRGSDQPQHF. In DNA, the CDR3 is TGTGCCAGCAGTTCGGGGGTACGGGGGTCGGATCAGCCCCAGCATTTT. The full variable domain, its missing parts supplied by reference TRBV28 and TRBJ1-5, is DVKVTQSSRYLVKRTGEKVFLECVQDMDHENMFWYRQDPGLGLRLIYFSYDVKMKEKGDIPEGYSVSREKKERFSLILESASTNQTSMYLCASSSGVRGSDQPQHFGDGTRLSIL.

The rearrangement uses TRBV4-1 and TRBJ1-1; TRBD1 agrees at 9 bases. Germline trimming cut 2 bases from V and 1 base from J; bases unmatched to any gene: 8. From germline, CDR1 is MGHRA and CDR2 YSYEKL. There are 17 residues in the CDR3. The CDR3 bases are TGCGCCAGCAGCCAAATCGTAAACAGGGGGCAGAACACTGAAGCTTTCTTT. Residues: CASSQIVNRGQNTEAFF.

This chain links TRBV6-1 with TRBJ2-1; D not resolved. Germline values: CDR1 MNHNS, CDR2 SASEGT. The V end lost 5 bases, the J end lost 2 bases, and 13 bases lay between the germline ends. This CDR3 comprises 15 residues. The CDR3 here is CASSQTGRTYNEQFF. The CDR3 DNA is TGTGCCAGCAGTCAGACTGGAAGGACCTACAATGAGCAGTTCTTC.

The chain combines TRBV5-4 with TRBJ2-7; D remains ambiguous. The germline V gene has CDR1 SGHNT and CDR2 YYREEE (reference sequence). This CDR3 has 14 residues. The V gene lost 0 bases and the J gene lost 4 bases, with 11 bases spanning the gap. The chain's CDR3 is CASSLESVEYEQYF. As DNA, the CDR3 is TGTGCCAGCAGCTTGGAATCAGTGGAGTACGAGCAGTACTTC.

This chain connects TRBV18 to TRBJ1-5; D is unclear. CDR3 size: 13 residues. Trimming cost V 6 bases and J 6 bases, with 12 bases left between them. Germline lookup yields CDR1 KGHSH and CDR2 LQKENI. DNA for the CDR3: TGTGCCAGCTCGGAAATGCGGGGTCAGCCCCAGCATTTT. It is translated as CASSEMRGQPQHF.

The genes are TRBV5-4 and TRBJ2-1; no definite D call. V gave up 0 bases and J gave up 3 bases, with 10 bases separating them. Germline V gives CDR1 SGHNT, CDR2 YYREEE (reference sequence). The CDR3 runs 15 residues. The CDR3 DNA follows: TGTGCCAGCAGCTTGGGAGGATCCGTCTACAATGAGCAGTTCTTC. Translating gives CASSLGGSVYNEQFF.

V is TRBV4-1 and J is TRBJ1-1; D is undetermined. Trimming left V 1 base short and J 2 bases short, with 5 bases between. CDR1 and CDR2 (germline): MGHRA, YSYEKL. The CDR3 runs to 13 residues. The CDR3 DNA reads TGCGCCAGCAGCCAAGTTAAAAACACTGAAGCTTTCTTT. This gives the protein CASSQVKNTEAFF.

The rearrangement joins TRBV10-1 to TRBJ2-5, with D perhaps TRBD2 (6 bases). Germline V gene sequence: CDR1 WNHNN, CDR2 SYGVQD (reference sequence). CDR3 length: 16 residues. With 0 bases removed from V and 2 bases from J, the gap between germline ends came to 13 bases. The CDR3 DNA reads as TGCGCCAGCAGTGAGTCGACGACGGGGGTACAAGAGACCCAGTACTTC. It encodes CASSESTTGVQETQYF.

V and J are TRBV14 and TRBJ2-5, with 11 bases matching TRBD2. This CDR3 comprises 16 residues. The germline CDR1 and CDR2 sequences are SGHDN and FVKESK. V lost 2 bases, J lost 2 bases, and 4 bases stayed unmatched. The CDR3 DNA reads TGTGCCAGCAGCCAATTGGGGACTAGCGGACAAGAGACCCAGTACTTC. This translates into CASSQLGTSGQETQYF. Using reference TRBV14 and TRBJ2-5 for the parts outside the CDR3, the full variable domain is EAGVTQFPSHSVIEKGQTVTLRCDPISGHDNLYWYRRVMGKEIKFLLHFVKESKQDESGMPNNRFLAERTGGTYSTLKVQPAELEDSGVYFCASSQLGTSGQETQYFGPGTRLLVL.

This clone was detected only a few times. The chain combines TRBV10-1 with TRBJ2-1; TRBD2 aligns across 9 bases. Germline V gives CDR1 WNHNN, CDR2 SYGVQD (reference sequence). With 1 base clipped from V and 4 bases from J, the junction kept 11 bases outside the gene matches. CDR3 length: 18 residues. The CDR3 DNA reads as TGCGCCAGCAGTGAGTGGGGTAATAGCGGGAGATTTTACAATGAGCAGTTCTTC. Its protein is CASSEWGNSGRFYNEQFF.

This chain connects TRBV15 to TRBJ2-7, with 7 nucleotides matching TRBD1. V shed 0 bases, J shed 6 bases, and the junction held 11 bases outside the gene matches. The germline CDR1 and CDR2 sequences are LNHNV and YYDKDF (reference sequence). The CDR3 spans 16 residues. CDR3 DNA sequence: TGTGCCACCAGCAGAGATAGGGGGCCGAGTACCCGCGAGCAGTACTTC. Translated, it gives CATSRDRGPSTREQYF.

The V call is TRBV7-2, the J call TRBJ2-1; 10 bases agree with TRBD2. The CDR3 is 15 residues long. Germline-derived CDR1 and CDR2 are SGHTA and FQGNSA. V gave up 1 base and J gave up 8 bases; unmatched junction bases: 5. The CDR3 loop reads CASSLVAGGHDEQFF. CDR3 DNA sequence: TGTGCCAGCAGCTTAGTAGCGGGAGGTCATGATGAGCAGTTCTTC.

This chain uses TRBV10-3 with TRBJ1-1, with D maybe TRBD1 (6 bases). Trimming took 6 bases from V and 3 from J, leaving 17 bases between them. The CDR3 totals 15 residues. Per germline, CDR1 ENHRY and CDR2 SYGVKD. The CDR3: CAISGQLVVDTEAFF. CDR3 nucleotide sequence: TGTGCCATCAGCGGACAGCTGGTAGTCGACACTGAAGCTTTCTTT.

The CDR3 coding sequence is TGTGCCAGCAGTTACACCGGACAGGGGGCAGATACGCAGTATTTT. Residues: CASSYTGQGADTQYF. The rearrangement uses TRBV6-5 and TRBJ2-3; TRBD1 matches at 10 bases. The CDR3 loop spans 15 amino acids. Germline CDR1 MNHEY, CDR2 SVGAGI. The J segment lost 4 bases and the V segment lost 2 bases, leaving 3 bases of the junction unmatched.

Concerning this clone: Different DNA sequences within this sample yield the same CDR3. The genes are TRBV7-9 and TRBJ1-1; D ambiguous. V lost 2 bases and J 3 bases, leaving 7 bases between the germline ends. The CDR3 runs 13 residues. Germline V gives CDR1 SEHNR, CDR2 FQNEAQ (reference sequence). The CDR3 is CASSLSRDTEAFF. CDR3 nucleotides: TGTGCCAGCAGCTTATCGCGGGACACTGAAGCTTTCTTT.

Only a few counts were recorded for this clone. The chain has TRBV4-1 and TRBJ2-7; 11 bases agree with TRBD1. CDR1 and CDR2 (germline): MGHRA, YSYEKL. CDR3 length: 15 residues. Trimming removed 5 bases from V and 4 bases from J; junction bases left unmatched: 7. This CDR3 is CASSARDRGWYEQYF. CDR3 DNA sequence: TGCGCCAGCAGCGCCCGGGACAGGGGGTGGTACGAGCAGTACTTC.